This TCR beta chain came from a study of T cells after yellow fever vaccination. For the study at large: Low-cell-number fractions underwent preparation using SMART-Seq v4 Ultra Low Input. Study-wide findings and caveats: Most clones from primary vaccination were detected again post-booster (roughly 95% CD4, about 85% CD8).

By 5'RACE template switching, TCR cDNA was produced, with a universal primer site and UMIs added in the process. TCRdb reprocessed the 5' RACE reads via MiXCR and lists one record per CDR3 protein. The table includes about 140,000 distinct CDR3 sequences, 7.7% detected once. This clonotype was seen ten or more times. The antigen is unknown. This CDR3 is built from 12 residues. Trimming took off 7 bases at V and 6 bases at J, with 12 bases between the two ends. Germline values: CDR1 SGHRS, CDR2 YFSETQ. The source is a man under 40 who received the YFV17D yellow fever vaccine. Sequencing used CD4+ T cells sorted from PBMCs, obtained 5 days after the yellow fever booster vaccination. The chain links TRBV5-1 to TRBJ2-3; TRBD2 might be the D (5 bases). For the CDR3, the DNA is TGCGCCAGCTACGGAGGACCCGATACGCAGTATTTT. It encodes CASYGGPDTQYF.